This T cell receptor (beta chain) stems from a study of T cells after posttransplantation cyclophosphamide (dated by TCRdb to about 2016). Regarding the study in general: Using TRB sequencing, the study followed how the T cell repertoire reconstituted after myeloablative bone marrow transplantation in which posttransplantation cyclophosphamide served as GVHD prophylaxis. TRB sequencing was also done on up to about 3 additional blood samples from 2 to 5.2 years after transplant in 3 patients, and on pretransplant blood from a handful of patients. Samples from about 35 PTCy-treated patients, along with samples from some 15 of their related bone marrow donors, underwent antigen receptor sequencing. TRA and TRB clonality were tightly correlated in several samples, so subsequent TCR analyses focused on TRB only. TRB sequencing was performed on blood from all 35 or so PTCy patients with 1-year posttransplant specimens. Public TRB sequences were queried against a database of over 3,000 sequences associated with responses to pathogens, tumor antigens, self-antigens and alloantigens.

General conclusions and limits of the study: Donor-recipient similarity was low at 1-2 months but increased during the first year, and donor CD8+ memory clones often dominated later blood repertoires. Across under 50 patients, recipient CMV seropositivity and CMV reactivation were highly associated with TRB clonality; PTCy diversity was similar to CNI/methotrexate controls. The TRB repertoires of T cells infiltrating skin or GI tract showed only limited overlap with the TRB repertoires of T cells in blood.

CDR1 and CDR2, per the germline V gene, are SGHTA and FQGNSA. Here V drops 0 bases and J drops 5 bases, and the junction holds 6 bases not matched to any gene. Counted from cysteine to phenylalanine, this CDR3 has 15 amino acids. Only CDR3 DNA is held: 45 bases, read in frame from base 1. Genomic DNA was the input for TRB sequencing, which was run either with the immunoSEQ assay at survey resolution or with the hsTCRB kit. Regarding the original processing steps: The immunoSEQ software handled initial read processing, and the LymphoSeq R package was used for repertoire analyses. Clonality was calculated as 1 minus normalized Shannon entropy, and the Gini coefficient was also calculated for each TRB dataset. Phenotypes of unsorted samples were inferred by mapping TRB sequences from sorted subsets of the recipient or donor onto unsorted samples of the same recipient. The source is immuneACCESS, and TCRdb retained only in-frame sequences with V and J called. Part of the clones is not carried over; for the studies checked, unresolved V genes explain less than half of this, and the remainder is unexplained. That table supplies the V and J calls and clone size; D and trimming were determined from the DNA. For this sample, tens of thousands of clones are listed, none of them singletons. The ten largest account for over 2% of the sample.

Related bone marrow donors provided peripheral blood samples on the day of marrow donation. Mononuclear cells from peripheral blood and bone marrow were separated by Ficoll-Hypaque density centrifugation and then cryopreserved. Ten or more counts support this clone. No cognate antigen has been identified for it. No quality values exist for individual bases; no much larger clone is one base distant. Rearrangement joined TRBV7-2 to TRBJ2-7, with 8 bases aligning to TRBD2. Specimen: PBMCs. The origin of this receptor is a man aged 35 to 55 in good health, CMV-negative, and a related stem cell transplant donor. The DNA sequence is given as TGTGCCAGCAGCTTAGCGGGCGGGAGGAGGAACGAGCAGTACTTC. The translation is CASSLAGGRRNEQYF. With the portions outside the CDR3 filled from the reference TRBV7-2 and TRBJ2-7 genes, the complete variable region becomes GAGVSQSPSNKVTEKGKDVELRCDPISGHTALYWYRQSLGQGLEFLIYFQGNSAPDKSGLPSDRFSAERTGGSVSTLTIQRTQQEDSAVYLCASSLAGGRRNEQYFGPGTRLTVT.